This TCR beta chain was sequenced during a study of shared clonotypes between healthy human individuals. Study findings and constraints: The donor pool, a small one, limited the genetic and exposure-history diversity represented.

The CDR3 runs 16 residues. CDR1 is SGDLS, CDR2 YYNGEE, per germline. Trimming took off 0 bases at V and 3 bases at J, with 13 bases between the two ends. Method: immunoSEQ multiplex PCR; TCRdb's copy keeps in-frame clones and lacks some. The sample includes under 750,000 clones, approximately 72% of them seen just once. With regard to this clone: The antigen is not known.

The sequencing sample was made of memory CD4+ T cells sorted from blood. The subset was: CD45RA-negative fraction. This chain uses TRBV9 with TRBJ2-1; weak D call: TRBD2 (5 bases). This TCR was recovered from a woman aged 25 to 39 in good health. CDR3 nucleotides: TGTGCCAGCAGCGTAGCAGTGGGAGACCTCTACAATGAGCAGTTCTTC. It specifies CASSVAVGDLYNEQFF.